This T cell receptor (beta chain) was captured by sequencing in a study of memory CD4+ T cells and cytomegalovirus serostatus. From germline, CDR1 is MDHEN and CDR2 SYDVKM. There are 15 residues in the CDR3. The ends lost 3 bases at V and 2 bases at J; junction bases unmatched: 6. The protocol was immunoSEQ multiplex PCR, while the TCRdb copy is restricted to in-frame clones and leaves out a portion. The table lists 55,000 to 75,000 clones, 82% of them singletons, with 0.88% in the top ten. The sort gate was single viable CD3+CD4+CD8-CD45RO+ cells for memory CD4+ T cells. The rearrangement uses TRBV28 and TRBJ2-5; 7 positions agree with TRBD1. The clonotype comes from an adult in good health and CMV-seronegative. Sequencing used memory CD4+ T cells from blood. The CDR3 DNA is TGTGCCAGCAGTTTCTCGGGACAGAAACAAGAGACCCAGTACTTC. Translation: CASSFSGQKQETQYF.